The 25 T cell receptor beta chains reported below all come from one sample, sequenced in a study of blood T cell repertoires in COVID-19. Sequencing was performed with immunoSEQ multiplex PCR; in TCRdb, only in-frame clones are kept and a portion is missing. The sample records over 200,000 clones, around four fifths being singletons. Material for sequencing was peripheral blood. These TCRs come from a man aged 40-49 years with active or convalescent COVID-19.

The chain links TRBV5-1 to TRBJ2-1, with D maybe TRBD1 (6 bases). The germline CDR1 and CDR2 sequences are SGHRS and YFSETQ. This CDR3 spans 15 amino acids. The V gene lost 1 base and the J gene lost 5 bases, with 13 bases spanning the gap. CDR3: CASSLYGDNNNEQFF. CDR3 DNA: TGCGCCAGCAGCTTGTATGGGGACAATAACAATGAGCAGTTCTTC.

Here the CDR3 DNA reads TGTGCCTGGACAGAGGACTCTGGAAACACCATATATTTT. Protein sequence: CAWTEDSGNTIYF. The chain recombines TRBV30 with TRBJ1-3; D is undetermined. Germline-derived CDR1 and CDR2 are GTSNPN and SVGIG (reference sequence). The V gene lost 4 bases and the J gene lost 0 bases, with 7 bases spanning the gap. This CDR3 has 13 residues.

The chain has TRBV19 and TRBJ1-2; D is ambiguous. CDR3 length equals 16 residues. V was pared by 4 bases and J by 3 bases, with 18 bases between. The V gene's germline CDR1 is LNHDA and CDR2 SQIVND (reference sequence). The CDR3 region is CASSTPGVLADYGYTF. The CDR3 nucleotides are TGTGCCAGTAGTACCCCGGGTGTATTAGCGGACTATGGCTACACCTTC.

This clone occurred a few times. This CDR3 is also generated by other DNA sequences in the sample. The rearrangement uses TRBV12-5 and TRBJ1-2; 7 nucleotides align to TRBD1. Germline V gene sequence: CDR1 LGHNT, CDR2 FRNRAP. There are 15 residues in the CDR3. The J segment lost 4 bases and the V segment lost 2 bases, leaving 7 bases of the junction unmatched. The CDR3 sequence is CASGLSGQAPYGYTF. CDR3 bases: TGTGCTAGTGGTTTGTCTGGACAGGCCCCCTATGGCTACACCTTC. The full variable domain, rest sourced from reference TRBV12-5 and TRBJ1-2, is DARVTQTPRHKVTEMGQEVTMRCQPILGHNTVFWYRQTMMQGLELLAYFRNRAPLDDSGMPKDRFSAEMPDATLATLKIQPSEPRDSAVYFCASGLSGQAPYGYTFGSGTRLTVV.

The chain couples TRBV9 to TRBJ2-3, with D uncertain. CDR1 and CDR2 (germline): SGDLS, YYNGEE. There are 13 residues in the CDR3. Trimming took off 3 bases at V and 3 bases at J, with 8 bases between the two ends. DNA for the CDR3: TGTGCCAGCAGCGAGAGTGATACAGATACGCAGTATTTT. Amino acid sequence: CASSESDTDTQYF.

The chain links TRBV30 to TRBJ2-2; 7 bases agree with TRBD2. V lost 0 bases and J lost 1; bases outside the gene matches: 8. Germline values: CDR1 GTSNPN, CDR2 SVGIG (reference sequence). The CDR3 extends over 17 amino acids. The CDR3: CAWSVRGRGMNTGELFF. CDR3 bases: TGTGCCTGGAGTGTACGTGGGAGGGGAATGAACACCGGGGAGCTGTTTTTT.

The rearrangement uses TRBV5-1 and TRBJ2-1, with 13 bases that match TRBD2. The CDR3 length is 20 residues. V trimming: 3 bases; J trimming: 4 bases; junction bases outside the gene matches: 16. CDR1 SGHRS and CDR2 YFSETQ come from the germline V gene. CDR3: CASSSSLNLLAGGLYNEQFF. CDR3 nucleotides: TGCGCCAGCAGCTCCTCCCTAAATCTACTAGCGGGAGGGTTATACAATGAGCAGTTCTTC.

This clone has a handful of counts. The chain employs TRBV7-2 and TRBJ2-1, with D tentatively TRBD2 (5 bases). V lost 6 bases, J lost 0 bases, and 12 bases lay in between. In germline, CDR1 is SGHTA, CDR2 FQGNSA. This CDR3 comprises 15 residues. CDR3 in DNA: TGTGCCAGCAGTCCTAGCCCCTACTCCTACAATGAGCAGTTCTTC. Translated: CASSPSPYSYNEQFF.

The V call is TRBV11-2, the J call TRBJ2-3; 8 bases line up with TRBD2. Germline V gene data show CDR1 as SGHAT and CDR2 as FQNNGV. J lost 9 bases, V lost 6 bases, and 8 bases had no gene match. The CDR3 contains 13 residues. For the CDR3, the DNA is TGTGCCAGCAGTCGCCCGGGACTAGAGACGCAGTATTTT. This translates into CASSRPGLETQYF.

The chain employs TRBV28 and TRBJ2-7, with D possibly matching TRBD1 (6 bases). The CDR3 is 11 amino acids. Looked up from germline, CDR1 is MDHEN and CDR2 is SYDVKM. Trimming removed 8 bases from V and 2 bases from J, with 7 bases in between. The DNA for the CDR3 is TGTGCCAGCGGGACAACCTACGAGCAGTACTTC. Translated, it gives CASGTTYEQYF. The full variable domain, with the rest looked up from reference TRBV28 and TRBJ2-7, is DVKVTQSSRYLVKRTGEKVFLECVQDMDHENMFWYRQDPGLGLRLIYFSYDVKMKEKGDIPEGYSVSREKKERFSLILESASTNQTSMYLCASGTTYEQYFGPGTRLTVT.

The chain couples TRBV6-1 to TRBJ1-2; weak D call: TRBD1 (5 bases). The V gene's germline CDR1 is MNHNS and CDR2 SASEGT. Trimming left V 2 bases short and J 5 bases short, with 9 bases between. The CDR3 runs 13 residues. The CDR3 sequence is CASSESQGYGYTF. In DNA form, the CDR3 reads TGTGCCAGCAGTGAAAGCCAGGGTTATGGCTACACCTTC.

This clone was seen only a few times. The chain employs TRBV5-1 and TRBJ2-7, with 7 bases fitting TRBD1. The ends lost 1 base at V and 5 bases at J; junction bases unmatched: 6. This CDR3 spans 14 amino acids. CDR1 is SGHRS, CDR2 YFSETQ, per germline. The CDR3 sequence is CASSLTTGPHEQYF. CDR3 nucleotide sequence: TGCGCCAGCAGCTTGACGACAGGGCCCCACGAGCAGTACTTC. Combining the CDR3 with reference TRBV5-1 and TRBJ2-7 gives the whole variable domain KAGVTQTPRYLIKTRGQQVTLSCSPISGHRSVSWYQQTPGQGLQFLFEYFSETQRNKGNFPGRFSGRQFSNSRSEMNVSTLELGDSALYLCASSLTTGPHEQYFGPGTRLTVT.

This chain connects TRBV5-1 to TRBJ1-2, with 10 bases identical to TRBD1. Germline loops: CDR1 SGHRS, CDR2 YFSETQ. Trimming removed 4 bases from V and 7 bases from J; junction bases left unmatched: 13. This CDR3 has 16 residues. CDR3 nucleotide sequence: TGCGCCAGCAGCGCGGGGCCCGGGACAGGGGCTTTTGGCTACACCTTC. Translated: CASSAGPGTGAFGYTF.

The V gene is TRBV19, the J gene TRBJ1-5; TRBD1 matches 8 bases. J gave up 7 bases and V 1 base, and 9 bases lay outside the gene matches. The CDR3 sequence is 16 residues long. The germline CDR1 and CDR2 sequences are LNHDA and SQIVND (reference sequence). CDR3 nucleotide sequence: TGTGCCAGTAGTATAGGGGGCCCAGGGACAGGCCAGCCCCAGCATTTT. Translated: CASSIGGPGTGQPQHF.

The chain carries TRBV7-2 and TRBJ2-7; 13 nucleotides agree with TRBD2. The J segment lost 3 bases and the V segment lost 5 bases, leaving 4 bases of the junction unmatched. The CDR3 consists of 15 residues. Germline CDR1 reads SGHTA; CDR2 reads FQGNSA. The chain's CDR3 is CASSPRTSGGYEQYF. As DNA, the CDR3 is TGTGCCAGCAGCCCTCGGACTAGCGGGGGCTACGAGCAGTACTTC.

This clone was counted only a few times. The genes are TRBV9 and TRBJ1-1; tentatively, D is TRBD1 (5 bases). Germline V gene data show CDR1 as SGDLS and CDR2 as YYNGEE. The CDR3 is made up of 12 amino acids. Trimming stripped 5 bases from V and 3 bases from J, with 8 bases between. The chain's CDR3 is CASRRGDTEAFF. In DNA form, the CDR3 reads TGTGCCAGCAGAAGGGGTGACACTGAAGCTTTCTTT. The entire variable domain, with the rest obtained from reference TRBV9 and TRBJ1-1, is as follows: DSGVTQTPKHLITATGQRVTLRCSPRSGDLSVYWYQQSLDQGLQFLIQYYNGEERAKGNILERFSAQQFPDLHSELNLSSLELGDSALYFCASRRGDTEAFFGQGTRLTVV.

The gene calls are TRBV5-1 and TRBJ2-7; 8 nucleotides agree with TRBD1. Germline-derived CDR1 and CDR2 are SGHRS and YFSETQ. V trimming: 1 base; J trimming: 6 bases; junction bases outside the gene matches: 6. The CDR3 totals 14 residues. CDR3: CASSLKTGVVEQYF. The CDR3 nucleotides read TGCGCCAGCAGCTTGAAGACAGGGGTCGTCGAGCAGTACTTC.

This rearrangement joins TRBV6-5 to TRBJ2-1; the match to TRBD1 covers 9 bases. The germline V gene encodes CDR1 MNHEY and CDR2 SVGAGI. The CDR3 is 14 residues long. After removal of 5 bases from V and 7 bases from J, the junction contained 6 bases not matched to a gene. The chain's CDR3 is CASSRDRDGNEQFF. For the CDR3, the DNA is TGTGCCAGCAGTAGGGACAGGGATGGGAATGAGCAGTTCTTC.

This chain connects TRBV10-1 to TRBJ2-1; TRBD1 is a possible D gene (6 bases). Germline CDR1 WNHNN, CDR2 SYGVQD (reference sequence). The CDR3 contains 16 residues. Trimming took 3 bases from V and 4 from J, leaving 16 bases between them. The CDR3 sequence is CASSEMGARPYNEQFF. The CDR3 DNA sequence: TGCGCCAGCAGTGAAATGGGGGCAAGACCATACAATGAGCAGTTCTTC.

The chain carries TRBV6-5 and TRBJ1-2; D gene ambiguous. The CDR3 consists of 14 residues. Trimming took 5 bases from V and 9 from J, leaving 19 bases between them. Germline V lookup: CDR1 MNHEY, CDR2 SVGAGI. CDR3 in DNA: TGTGCCAGCAGTCCTTCATCGGACTGGCGGAGCTACACCTTC. The encoded protein is CASSPSSDWRSYTF.

The chain links TRBV2 to TRBJ2-7; 10 bases line up with TRBD1. With V trimmed by 6 bases and J by 3 bases, 2 bases remained unmatched. Germline V gene data show CDR1 as SNHLY and CDR2 as FYNNEI. The CDR3 is 13 residues long. The CDR3: CASSGDRGYEQYF. The CDR3 DNA sequence: TGTGCCAGCAGCGGGGACAGGGGCTACGAGCAGTACTTC.

The chain links TRBV5-1 to TRBJ1-1; 9 nucleotides line up with TRBD1. V gave up 4 bases and J gave up 0 bases; unmatched junction bases: 1. The CDR3 sequence is 14 residues long. Germline values: CDR1 SGHRS, CDR2 YFSETQ. The CDR3 sequence: CASSGQGMNTEAFF. The CDR3 DNA is TGCGCCAGCAGCGGACAGGGGATGAACACTGAAGCTTTCTTT.

The chain has TRBV10-3 and TRBJ1-1; D is undetermined. The CDR3 covers 13 residues. Trimming pared 6 bases from V and 1 base from J, leaving 9 bases between. From germline, CDR1 is ENHRY and CDR2 SYGVKD. CDR3 amino acids: CAIRDLENTEAFF. The CDR3, as DNA: TGTGCCATCAGAGACCTAGAGAACACTGAAGCTTTCTTT.

The chain uses TRBV4-2 and TRBJ2-5; unclear D gene. With 4 bases removed from V and 4 bases from J, the gap between germline ends came to 22 bases. This CDR3 spans 17 amino acids. The germline CDR1 and CDR2 sequences are LGHNA and YNFKEQ. In DNA, the CDR3 is TGTGCCAGCAGCCGCCCCGGGTCCGCGCAAAGTGGAGAGACCCAGTACTTC. Its protein is CASSRPGSAQSGETQYF.

As for this clone: Other DNA variants within this sample encode the same CDR3. J is TRBJ1-2 and V is TRBV5-1; 10 nucleotides match TRBD1. Germline V lookup: CDR1 SGHRS, CDR2 YFSETQ. The CDR3 loop spans 14 amino acids. V shed 3 bases, J shed 8 bases, and the junction held 7 bases outside the gene matches. The CDR3 spells CASSWTGTGDGYTF. CDR3 coding DNA: TGCGCCAGCAGCTGGACCGGGACAGGGGACGGCTACACCTTC.